These 25 T cell receptor beta chains were sequenced from one sample in a study of T cell repertoires in cytomegalovirus infection. TCRdb itself ran the reads through MiXCR, one entry per CDR3 protein. The sample includes about 310,000 distinct CDR3 sequences, roughly 25% seen only once; the top ten take about 14%. The antigens these receptors bind are not known. Sample: cultured PBMCs, taken from culture after CMV antigen stimulation. These receptors all come from a human donor in good health (CMV status not recorded). Some clones in this sample may be carry-over from other donors' samples.

As concerns this clonotype: A much larger clone differs from this one at a single base, so this may be a read error. The chain recombines TRBV11-2 with TRBJ2-7; the match to TRBD2 covers 11 bases. The CDR3 contains 13 residues. Unmatched junction bases numbered 2, after V lost 4 bases and J lost 6 bases. CDR1 and CDR2 (germline): SGHAT, FQNNGV. CDR3 in amino acids: CASSSTSGSEQYV. The CDR3, as DNA: TGTGCCAGCAGCTCAACTAGCGGGAGCGAGCAGTACGTC.

The chain employs TRBV18 and TRBJ2-3; a possible D gene is TRBD2 (5 bases). The V end was cut by 2 bases, the J end by 3 bases, with 9 bases between. The germline V gene has CDR1 KGHSH and CDR2 LQKENI. CDR3 length: 14 residues. The CDR3 DNA reads as TGTGCCAGCTCACCAGATGGGAGTACAGATACGCAGTATTTT. Its protein product is CASSPDGSTDTQYF.

This clonotype showed up many times. The chain is built from TRBV7-2 and TRBJ1-1; D uncertain. CDR1 SGHTA and CDR2 FQGNSA come from the germline V gene. The V end lost 2 bases, the J end lost 1 base, and 8 bases lay between the germline ends. The CDR3 length is 14 residues. CDR3 sequence (DNA): TGTGCCAGCAGCTTATATACCCAGAACACTGAAGCTTTCTTT. Its protein product is CASSLYTQNTEAFF.

V and J are TRBV10-3 and TRBJ2-7; D call uncertain. The length of the CDR3 is 13 residues. The germline CDR1 and CDR2 sequences are ENHRY and SYGVKD. Deletions cut 6 bases from V and 4 bases from J, with 13 bases between. In DNA form, the CDR3 reads TGTGCCATCAGCCGGTCAGAACCTTACGAGCAGTACTTC. Amino acid sequence: CAISRSEPYEQYF.

The genes are TRBV11-1 and TRBJ2-7, with 7 bases aligning to TRBD1. The junction had 5 bases not matched to a gene; V was cut back by 1 base and J by 5 bases. CDR3 length equals 14 residues. Germline assignment: CDR1 SGHAT and CDR2 FQDESV (reference sequence). CDR3 nucleotides: TGTGCCAGCAGCTTAGAGGGGGCCGGCGACGAGCAGTACTTC. Its protein product is CASSLEGAGDEQYF. The whole variable domain, filled in from reference TRBV11-1 and TRBJ2-7, reads EAEVAQSPRYKITEKSQAVAFWCDPISGHATLYWYRQILGQGPELLVQFQDESVVDDSQLPKDRFSAERLKGVDSTLKIQPAELGDSAMYLCASSLEGAGDEQYFGPGTRLTVT.

This clonotype has ten or more counts. The rearrangement links TRBV7-2 to TRBJ2-7; 12 nucleotides agree with TRBD2. The CDR3 runs to 16 residues. Germline V gene lookup returns CDR1 SGHTA and CDR2 FQGNSA. V was clipped by 1 base and J by 5 bases; unmatched bases: 6. CDR3 sequence: CASSLGGTSGLNEQYF. The CDR3 DNA reads TGTGCCAGCAGCTTAGGAGGGACTAGCGGGTTGAACGAGCAGTACTTC.

The chain employs TRBV14 and TRBJ2-1; TRBD2 matches 9 bases. CDR3 length: 15 residues. Germline CDR1 SGHDN, CDR2 FVKESK. The V gene end was trimmed by 3 bases and the J gene end by 7 bases; junction bases not matched to a gene: 7. DNA for the CDR3: TGTGCCAGCAGCCACCTAGCGGGAAGTATAAATGAGCAGTTCTTC. Translated: CASSHLAGSINEQFF.

This clonotype showed up many times. The V and J genes are TRBV10-3 and TRBJ2-7; 10 bases match TRBD1. The CDR3 has 12 residues. J lost 5 bases, V lost 7 bases, and 2 bases had no gene match. Looked up from germline, CDR1 is ENHRY and CDR2 is SYGVKD. CDR3 loop: CAIKGTGDEQYF. For the CDR3, the DNA is TGTGCCATCAAGGGGACAGGGGACGAGCAGTACTTC.

With regard to this clonotype: This clone may be a read error of a much larger clone one base away. The rearrangement joins TRBV7-3 to TRBJ2-3, with D possibly being TRBD1 (6 bases). Germline V gene sequence: CDR1 SGHTA, CDR2 FQGTGA. V was pared by 5 bases and J by 3 bases, with 15 bases between. The CDR3 sequence is 15 residues long. Here the CDR3 DNA reads TGTGCCAGCAGCCGAGGGGCAGGGGAGACAGATACGCAGTATTTT. This codes for CASSRGAGETDTQYF.

The gene calls are TRBV25-1 and TRBJ1-4; a possible D gene is TRBD1 (5 bases). Trimming took 0 bases from V and 6 from J, leaving 11 bases between them. Germline V gives CDR1 MGHDK, CDR2 SYGVNS. The CDR3 loop spans 15 amino acids. CDR3 DNA: TGTGCCAGCAGTGAATATCAGGGATCGGATGAAAAACTGTTTTTT. Translation: CASSEYQGSDEKLFF.

A single count supports this clonotype. The chain employs TRBV12-3 or TRBV12-4 and TRBJ1-6; D unresolved. The V end lost 4 bases, the J end lost 9 bases, and 7 bases lay between the germline ends. The CDR3 has 12 amino acids. The CDR3 region is CASSWYGSPLHF. The CDR3 DNA is TGTGCCAGCAGTTGGTACGGTTCACCCCTCCACTTT.

The chain combines TRBV7-8 with TRBJ1-6; no clear D. Deletions cut 0 bases from V and 7 bases from J, with 10 bases between. CDR3 length equals 15 residues. Looked up from germline, CDR1 is SGHVS and CDR2 is FQNEAQ. The CDR3 sequence: CASSLALVGNSPLHF. In DNA, the CDR3 is TGTGCCAGCAGCTTAGCGCTCGTGGGGAATTCACCCCTCCACTTT.

The V and J genes are TRBV19 and TRBJ1-1; a weak D match, TRBD1 (5 bases). Germline V lookup: CDR1 LNHDA, CDR2 SQIVND (reference sequence). The V end lost 6 bases, the J end lost 0 bases, and 17 bases lay between the germline ends. CDR3 length: 16 amino acids. CDR3 protein: CASRPPGLGLNTEAFF. The DNA for the CDR3 is TGTGCCAGTAGGCCTCCGGGGCTCGGATTGAACACTGAAGCTTTCTTT.

This clonotype was observed many times. The chain is built from TRBV7-2 and TRBJ2-2, with TRBD2 identical over 7 bases. The CDR3 is 14 amino acids. Germline lookup yields CDR1 SGHTA and CDR2 FQGNSA. The V gene end was trimmed by 2 bases and the J gene end by 5 bases; junction bases not matched to a gene: 2. For the CDR3, the DNA is TGTGCCAGCAGCTTAACAGCGGGAACCGGGGAGCTGTTTTTT. Translating gives CASSLTAGTGELFF.

The chain has TRBV12-3 or TRBV12-4 and TRBJ2-5, with D perhaps being TRBD1 or TRBD2 (5 bases each). V lost 8 bases to trimming and J lost 6 bases, with 16 bases between them. The CDR3 runs 13 residues. The CDR3, as DNA: TGTGCCAGCGGGACCCTTCCGGCGCAGACCCAGTACTTC. Its translation: CASGTLPAQTQYF.

This clonotype has ten or more counts. The CDR3 nucleotides read TGTGCCAGCAGCTTAAGTAACACCGGGGAGCTGTTTTTT. Its translation: CASSLSNTGELFF. The chain links TRBV7-3 to TRBJ2-2; D ambiguous. The germline V and J ends were trimmed by 1 base and 2 bases, with 2 bases remaining between them. CDR1 is SGHTA and CDR2 is FQGTGA in the germline V gene. The CDR3 sequence is 13 residues long.

This clonotype came up a few times. The rearrangement links TRBV6-2 or TRBV6-3 to TRBJ2-1; D is unresolved. V lost 5 bases to trimming and J lost 7 bases, with 12 bases between them. Per the germline V gene, CDR1 is MNHEY and CDR2 is SVGEGT. This CDR3 is 13 amino acids long. The CDR3 protein is CASSHVVGNEQFF. The CDR3 coding sequence is TGTGCCAGCAGTCACGTTGTGGGGAATGAGCAGTTCTTC.

This clonotype was recorded many times. The genes are TRBV7-2 and TRBJ2-2; D might be TRBD2 (5 bases). The germline CDR1 and CDR2 sequences are SGHTA and FQGNSA. The V and J ends lost 1 base and 3 bases respectively, with 12 bases between them. The CDR3 is 16 residues long. DNA for the CDR3: TGTGCCAGCAGCTTAGGCTCGACGGGGTACACCGGGGAGCTGTTTTTT. Its protein product is CASSLGSTGYTGELFF. Looking up the rest from reference TRBV7-2 and TRBJ2-2 gives the full variable domain: GAGVSQSPSNKVTEKGKDVELRCDPISGHTALYWYRQSLGQGLEFLIYFQGNSAPDKSGLPSDRFSAERTGGSVSTLTIQRTQQEDSAVYLCASSLGSTGYTGELFFGEGSRLTVL.

This clonotype occurred many times. The chain is built from TRBV7-2 and TRBJ2-4; 12 bases align to TRBD2. The germline V gene has CDR1 SGHTA and CDR2 FQGNSA. V lost 4 bases, J lost 1 base, and 5 bases stayed unmatched. The CDR3 length is 17 residues. The CDR3 region has the DNA TGTGCCAGCAGCTCGACTAGCGGGAGCGGGGCCAAAAACATTCAGTACTTC. The encoded protein is CASSSTSGSGAKNIQYF.

This clonotype was observed a few times. The rearrangement links TRBV7-6 to TRBJ1-2; D is possibly TRBD1 (6 bases). The CDR3 covers 13 residues. V dropped 3 bases and J dropped 3 bases, with 8 bases sitting between them. The germline V gene encodes CDR1 SGHVS and CDR2 FNYEAQ. The DNA of the CDR3 is TGTGCCAGCAGCTTTTGGACAGACTATGGCTACACCTTC. Residues: CASSFWTDYGYTF.

This clonotype was seen a few times. The chain recombines TRBV5-1 with TRBJ1-1, with D maybe TRBD1 (5 bases). Germline assignment: CDR1 SGHRS and CDR2 YFSETQ. This CDR3 is built from 15 residues. The germline V and J ends were trimmed by 3 bases and 1 base, with 13 bases remaining between them. CDR3 protein: CASSWGLFGNTEAFF. DNA of the CDR3: TGCGCCAGCAGCTGGGGACTCTTCGGGAACACTGAAGCTTTCTTT. The full variable domain, in which reference TRBV5-1 and TRBJ1-1 provide the parts outside the CDR3, is KAGVTQTPRYLIKTRGQQVTLSCSPISGHRSVSWYQQTPGQGLQFLFEYFSETQRNKGNFPGRFSGRQFSNSRSEMNVSTLELGDSALYLCASSWGLFGNTEAFFGQGTRLTVV.

V and J are TRBV10-3 and TRBJ1-2; 8 bases fit TRBD1. The germline V gene encodes CDR1 ENHRY and CDR2 SYGVKD. J lost 4 bases, V lost 4 bases, and 5 bases had no gene match. There are 14 residues in the CDR3. In DNA, the CDR3 is TGTGCCATCAGTGGTGGACAGGGATCCTATGGCTACACCTTC. It yields the protein CAISGGQGSYGYTF.

The gene calls are TRBV29-1 and TRBJ1-2; D perhaps matches TRBD1 (6 bases). This CDR3 is 14 amino acids long. CDR1 and CDR2 (germline): SQVTM, ANQGSEA. The V and J ends lost 4 bases and 0 bases respectively, with 12 bases between them. The CDR3 spells CSVVERGTNYGYTF. The CDR3 nucleotides read TGCAGCGTTGTCGAAAGGGGGACTAACTATGGCTACACCTTC.

This clonotype was found many times. The genes are TRBV7-2 and TRBJ2-5; D might be TRBD2 (6 bases). From germline, CDR1 is SGHTA and CDR2 FQGNSA. V lost 4 bases and J lost 2, with 29 bases in between. The CDR3 spans 20 residues. DNA of the CDR3: TGTGCCAGCAGCTCGAATCCCGGGAGACTACTCACAGTAAAACAAGAGACCCAGTACTTC. This sequence encodes CASSSNPGRLLTVKQETQYF.

The J gene is TRBJ1-2, the V gene TRBV10-3; TRBD1 agrees at 9 bases. Germline CDR1 and CDR2: ENHRY and SYGVKD. The CDR3 totals 17 residues. Germline trimming cut 9 bases from V and 4 bases from J; bases unmatched to any gene: 18. The CDR3: CAITPGQGRGGPYGYTF. The CDR3, as DNA: TGTGCCATAACCCCGGGACAGGGCAGAGGGGGACCCTATGGCTACACCTTC.